This T cell receptor beta chain stems from a study of T cells expressing NK-cell markers. TCRdb re-called the 5' RACE reads and gives one entry per CDR3 protein, without DNA. The sample data list 550,000 or so distinct CDR3 sequences. The source of this sequence is a young man in good health. What was sequenced was blood T cells: a sorted CD56 or NKG2C T cell subset, CD4+ or CD8+ T cells, or bulk PBMC T cells (not recorded which).

The chain's CDR3 is CASSQDWTGELFF. The chain couples TRBV7-2 to TRBJ2-2. Germline V CDR1 and CDR2: SGHTA, FQGNSA. The CDR3 runs to 13 residues.